This passage covers 3 T cell receptor beta chains from one sample sequenced in a study of cytomegalovirus exposure and HLA in healthy donors. A multiplex PCR was run with 60 Vbeta primers and 13 Jbeta primers. Produced via immunoSEQ multiplex PCR; TCRdb's table is partial and in-frame only. The table includes around 170,000 clones, approximately 78% detected once. The sample taken for sequencing was PBMCs. Every receptor here comes from a woman aged 18-29 years in good health and CMV-seronegative.

The chain is built from TRBV12-2 and TRBJ2-7; TRBD2 reflects the table's D call only, with no check against the DNA. TRBV12-2 constitutes a pseudogene. The CDR3 has 13 residues. CDR3 residues: CASRAWDFYEQYF. Here the CDR3 DNA reads TGTGCAAGTCGCGCATGGGACTTCTACGAGCAGTACTTC.

This rearrangement joins TRBV5-1 to TRBJ2-1, with D possibly TRBD2 on 7 matching bases. Trimming shortened V by 5 bases and J by 2 bases, and 17 bases separated the two germline ends. The CDR3 has 16 residues. Germline CDR1 SGHRS, CDR2 YFSETQ. The CDR3 spells CASSRGEGRPYNEQFF. The CDR3 DNA sequence: TGCGCCAGCAGTAGGGGGGAGGGCCGGCCCTACAATGAGCAGTTCTTC.

This rearrangement joins TRBV6-5 to TRBJ1-1, with D unclear. Germline V gene lookup returns CDR1 MNHEY and CDR2 SVGAGI. With 2 bases removed from V and 2 bases from J, the gap between germline ends came to 9 bases. CDR3 size: 14 residues. The CDR3 protein is CASSYRSPNTEAFF. For the CDR3, the DNA is TGTGCCAGCAGTTACCGCAGTCCTAACACTGAAGCTTTCTTT.